This passage covers 2 T cell receptor beta chains from one sample sequenced in a study of blood T cell repertoires in COVID-19. Using immunoSEQ multiplex PCR, the repertoire was profiled, and TCRdb retains in-frame clones only, with some absent. The sample lists 250,000 to 400,000 clones; 85% to 90% were seen once. Specimen: peripheral blood. Source of these receptors: a woman aged 25 to 39 with COVID-19, enrolled during active disease.

The chain couples TRBV25-1 to TRBJ2-7; the D is unclear. The CDR3 is made up of 11 amino acids. The germline V gene encodes CDR1 MGHDK and CDR2 SYGVNS. The V and J ends lost 6 bases and 6 bases respectively, with 9 bases between them. CDR3 sequence: CASSSAFEQYF. In DNA form, the CDR3 reads TGTGCCAGCAGCTCCGCGTTCGAGCAGTACTTC.

The chain links TRBV10-1 to TRBJ2-7; D is possibly TRBD2 (5 bases). Germline V gives CDR1 WNHNN, CDR2 SYGVQD (reference sequence). With 5 bases removed from V and 2 bases from J, the gap between germline ends came to 13 bases. The CDR3 spans 14 residues. CDR3 DNA sequence: TGCGCCAGCAGTCCCGGGATTAACCCCTACGAGCAGTACTTC. Its translation: CASSPGINPYEQYF.